The rows below give T cell receptor beta chains drawn from one sample of a study of cytomegalovirus exposure and HLA in healthy donors. Only in-frame clones appear in the TCRdb table, and some are missing; sequencing was by immunoSEQ multiplex PCR. The sample has approximately 170,000 clones, 84% seen once; the top ten hold roughly a tenth. Material: PBMCs. The receptors were sampled from a man younger than 45 in good health and CMV-seropositive. The CDR3 runs from the conserved cysteine through the conserved F or W. A D gene is named only where the DNA matches it firmly. Size values are once, few and many counts, or a class for expanded clones, and some rows have none.

>few|NA|TRBV7-2|TRBJ2-7
CASGQGPYEQYF
TGTGCGTCGGGCCAGGGCCCCTACGAGCAGTACTTC
>NA|NA|TRBV6-6|TRBJ1-2
CASSYSFGGLYYGYTF
TGTGCCAGCAGTTACTCATTCGGGGGTCTGTACTATGGCTACACCTTC
>few|NA|TRBV6-1|TRBJ2-2
CASSWKRVAGELFF
TGTGCCAGCTCCTGGAAGCGGGTCGCCGGGGAGCTGTTTTTT
>once|NA|TRBV11-2|TRBJ1-6
CASSLEAGGISPLHF
TGTGCCAGCAGCTTAGAAGCGGGGGGGATATCACCCCTCCACTTT
>NA|TRBD2|TRBV27|TRBJ2-1
CASSLRRGGHEEQFF
TGTGCCAGCAGTTTAAGGCGGGGGGGCCACGAGGAGCAGTTCTTC
>NA|TRBD1|TRBV28|TRBJ2-7
CASSTNRGRSYEQYF
TGTGCCAGCAGCACGAACAGGGGACGTTCCTACGAGCAGTACTTC
>NA|NA|TRBV4-1|TRBJ2-2
CASSAGQMNTGELFF
TGCGCCAGCAGCGCTGGACAGATGAACACCGGGGAGCTGTTTTTT
>NA|NA|TRBV6-1|TRBJ2-3
CASSEDRVYDTQYF
TGTGCCAGCAGTGAAGACAGGGTGTACGATACGCAGTATTTT
>NA|NA|TRBV6-1|TRBJ2-3
CASSESAGFGTDTQYF
TGTGCCAGCAGTGAGAGTGCAGGGTTTGGGACAGATACGCAGTATTTT
>once|NA|TRBV6-1|TRBJ2-4
CATNPWGEAKNIQYF
TGTGCCACTAATCCCTGGGGGGAAGCCAAAAACATTCAGTACTTC
>once|TRBD1|TRBV29-1|TRBJ1-1
CSVAGQGNTEAFF
TGCAGCGTCGCGGGACAGGGTAACACTGAAGCTTTCTTT
>few|NA|TRBV19|TRBJ1-1
CASKEQGATNTEAFF
TGTGCCAGTAAGGAACAGGGCGCGACGAACACTGAAGCTTTCTTT
>NA|TRBD1|TRBV27|TRBJ1-1
CASRPDREETEAFF
TGTGCCAGCAGGCCGGACAGGGAGGAGACTGAAGCTTTCTTT
>NA|NA|TRBV2|TRBJ2-4
CASSVRLAKNIQYF
TGTGCCAGCAGTGTCAGGCTAGCCAAAAACATTCAGTACTTC
>NA|TRBD2|TRBV2|TRBJ2-3
CASSDGTSAPGDTQYF
TGTGCCAGCAGTGACGGGACTAGCGCGCCCGGGGATACGCAGTATTTT
>NA|NA|TRBV6-5|TRBJ2-2
CASSLSGVGIGELFF
TGTGCCAGCAGTCTGTCAGGGGTCGGGATTGGGGAGCTGTTTTTT
>NA|NA|TRBV28|TRBJ1-3
CASSLSSGGASGNTIYF
TGTGCCAGCAGTCTCAGCTCGGGGGGCGCCTCTGGAAACACCATATATTTT
>NA|TRBD2|TRBV11-1|TRBJ2-3
CASGRPGAGGTDTQYF
TGTGCCAGCGGCCGACCCGGGGCGGGGGGCACAGATACGCAGTATTTT
>NA|TRBD1|TRBV27|TRBJ2-5
CASSLNRGETQYF
TGTGCCAGCAGTTTGAACAGGGGGGAGACCCAGTACTTC
>NA|NA|TRBV27|TRBJ1-3
CASSLSGLGGGTIYF
TGTGCCAGCAGTTTATCCGGACTTGGAGGCGGCACCATATATTTT
>NA|TRBD1|TRBV28|TRBJ1-1
CASSWTGGFSTEAFF
TGTGCCAGCAGCTGGACAGGGGGTTTCAGCACTGAAGCTTTCTTT
>few|NA|TRBV19|TRBJ1-2
CASSTPQGGYTF
TGTGCCAGTAGTACCCCCCAGGGTGGCTACACCTTC
>NA|NA|TRBV27|TRBJ2-7
CASSYPRGLLGGEQYF
TGTGCCAGCAGTTACCCGAGGGGCCTCCTGGGAGGTGAGCAGTACTTC
>NA|TRBD1|TRBV30|TRBJ1-5
CAWSGDRDQPQHF
TGTGCCTGGAGTGGGGACAGGGATCAGCCCCAGCATTTT
>once|TRBD1|TRBV7-6|TRBJ1-2
CASSLFTSGGYGYTF
TGTGCCAGCAGCTTATTTACCTCAGGGGGCTATGGCTACACCTTC
>NA|NA|TRBV5-1|TRBJ2-7
CASSGGTVYEQYF
TGCGCCAGCAGCGGCGGGACGGTCTACGAGCAGTACTTC
>NA|TRBD1|TRBV6-6|TRBJ1-1
CASSRSQGGSEAFF
TGTGCCAGCAGCCGCTCCCAGGGGGGCTCTGAAGCTTTCTTT
>NA|TRBD1|TRBV7-9|TRBJ2-1
CASSFSGGHRNEQFF
TGTGCCAGCAGCTTTTCAGGGGGCCATAGGAATGAGCAGTTCTTC
>NA|NA|TRBV28|TRBJ1-5
CASSLGTSTRLWSNQPQHF
TGTGCCAGCAGCCTTGGGACATCAACACGATTGTGGAGCAATCAGCCCCAGCATTTT
>NA|NA|TRBV5-5|TRBJ2-7
CASSLRRGRGYEQYF
TGTGCCAGCAGCTTGCGGAGGGGCCGGGGCTACGAGCAGTACTTC
>NA|NA|TRBV28|TRBJ2-3
CASRKGGGQMDTQYF
TGTGCCAGCAGGAAAGGGGGGGGGCAGATGGATACGCAGTATTTT